These T cell receptor beta chains were read from a single sample in a study of CD8 T cells in Susac syndrome. TCRdb re-called the immunoSEQ multiplex PCR reads with MiXCR, one entry per CDR3 protein. The sample consists of 100,000 or so distinct CDR3 sequences, around 94% of them appearing once. What was sequenced was CD4+ T cells from PBMCs. These TCRs come from a human donor with Susac syndrome. Each CDR3 is given with its conserved first and last residue. D genes are given only for firm matches. Clone size, where shown, is once, few, many, or a class for clones that have expanded.

clone_size	d_call	j_call	v_call	cdr3_nt	cdr3_aa
NA	NA	TRBJ2-7	TRBV6-6	TGTGCCAGCAGTTTCGGGTCCTACGAGCAGTACTTC	CASSFGSYEQYF
few	NA	TRBJ2-7	TRBV7-2	TGTGCCAGCAGCTTAGTAGGTTACGAGCAGTACTTC	CASSLVGYEQYF
NA	NA	TRBJ2-1	TRBV6-5	TGTGCCAGCAGTTACGCCCCCCAGGGGAGCAATGAGCAGTTCTTC	CASSYAPQGSNEQFF
NA	NA	TRBJ1-5	TRBV12-3/TRBV12-4	TGTGCCAGCAGTTTAAATAGCAATCAGCCCCAGCATTTT	CASSLNSNQPQHF
NA	TRBD1	TRBJ1-5	TRBV30	TGTGCCTGGAGTACACAGGGGGGTCAGCCCCAGCATTTT	CAWSTQGGQPQHF
once	NA	TRBJ2-3	TRBV20-1	TGCAGTGCTAGGACGGTGAACACAGATACGCAGTATTTT	CSARTVNTDTQYF
NA	NA	TRBJ1-1	TRBV30	TGTGCCTGGATAAGGACTGAAGCTTTCTTT	CAWIRTEAFF
NA	NA	TRBJ2-5	TRBV3-1	TGTGCCAGCAGCCGGGCGTGGGCCCAGTACTTC	CASSRAWAQYF
NA	TRBD1	TRBJ2-5	TRBV12-3/TRBV12-4	TGTGCCAGCAACGGAGCCGGGACAGGGGAAGAGACCCAGTACTTC	CASNGAGTGEETQYF
NA	NA	TRBJ2-2	TRBV5-1	TGCGCCAGCAGCTCGAGACAGGCCACCGGGGAGCTGTTTTTT	CASSSRQATGELFF
NA	TRBD1	TRBJ2-5	TRBV5-6	TGTGCCAGCAGCTCCATGACAGGGCAAGAGACCCAGTACTTC	CASSSMTGQETQYF
NA	TRBD2	TRBJ2-1	TRBV7-2	TGTGCCAGCAGCCTCGGACTAGCTAACAATGAGCAGTTCTTC	CASSLGLANNEQFF
few	TRBD1	TRBJ2-5	TRBV6-5	TGTGCCAGCAGTTACCGGGGACAGGGCCCACAAGAGACCCAGTACTTC	CASSYRGQGPQETQYF
few	NA	TRBJ2-3	TRBV18	TGTGCCAGCTCACCAACGCGGACAGACACAGATACGCAGTATTTT	CASSPTRTDTDTQYF
NA	TRBD1	TRBJ1-3	TRBV20-1	TGCAGTGCCTCCCAGGGGGTTGGAAACACCATATATTTT	CSASQGVGNTIYF
NA	NA	TRBJ2-5	TRBV5-1	TGCGCCAGCAGCTCCGGGACTCCACAAGAGACCCAGTACTTC	CASSSGTPQETQYF
NA	NA	TRBJ2-7	TRBV12-3/TRBV12-4	TGTGCCAGCAGTTTCAGGGCCGGGCAGTACTTC	CASSFRAGQYF
NA	TRBD2	TRBJ2-6	TRBV3-1	TGTGCCAGCAGCCAAGTAATAGCGGGGACTGGGGCCAACGTCCTGACTTTC	CASSQVIAGTGANVLTF
NA	NA	TRBJ2-1	TRBV7-9	TGTGCCAGCCGCCACGACCAAACAGGTCGCTCGGACGATGAGCAGTTCTTC	CASRHDQTGRSDDEQFF
NA	NA	TRBJ2-5	TRBV5-4	TGTGCCAGCAGCTCAGCAGTAAGCAGGGAGACCCAGTACTTC	CASSSAVSRETQYF
NA	TRBD2	TRBJ2-3	TRBV6-1	TGTGCCAGCATCCGGGCGGGGGCAGATACGCAGTATTTT	CASIRAGADTQYF
NA	NA	TRBJ2-2	TRBV30	TGTGCCTGGATTCATTACACCGGGGAGCTGTTTTTT	CAWIHYTGELFF
NA	NA	TRBJ1-2	TRBV2	TGTGCCAGCAGCCGGAGCGCGGGCAATGGTGGCTACACCTTC	CASSRSAGNGGYTF
NA	NA	TRBJ1-2	TRBV5-1	TGCGCCAGCAGCTTGGGGACAAACTATGGCTACACCTTC	CASSLGTNYGYTF
NA	NA	TRBJ2-5	TRBV30	TGTGCCTGGAGAAGACAGAGTCAAGAGACCCAGTACTTC	CAWRRQSQETQYF
NA	NA	TRBJ1-2	TRBV5-8	TGTGCCAGCAGCCTGCTTGCGGGCCCTTCGGTTGGCTACACCTTC	CASSLLAGPSVGYTF
NA	NA	TRBJ1-5	TRBV2	TGTGCCAGCAGTTCTGGACAGTTTAGCAATCAGCCCCAGCATTTT	CASSSGQFSNQPQHF
NA	NA	TRBJ2-1	TRBV30	TGTGCCTGGAGGGACACCCCCTACAATGAGCAGTTCTTC	CAWRDTPYNEQFF
NA	NA	TRBJ2-2	TRBV9	TGTGCCAGCAGCGGAGTGGATGGGAACACCGGGGAGCTGTTTTTT	CASSGVDGNTGELFF
NA	NA	TRBJ2-3	TRBV9	TGTGCCAGCAGCGAGGAAAGCACAGATACGCAGTATTTT	CASSEESTDTQYF
NA	TRBD2	TRBJ2-7	TRBV28	TGTGCCAGCAGTGACGGGGGGGCGGACGAGCAGTACTTC	CASSDGGADEQYF
NA	NA	TRBJ2-2	TRBV20-1	TGCAGTGCTAGGGGAACCCACCGGGACATCGGGAACACCGGGGAGCTGTTTTTT	CSARGTHRDIGNTGELFF
NA	NA	TRBJ1-5	TRBV20-1	TGCAGTGCGCCCACACGGCTCGGCGATCAGCCCCAGCATTTT	CSAPTRLGDQPQHF
NA	TRBD1	TRBJ2-7	TRBV6-2/TRBV6-3	TGTGCCAGCACTCAACAGGGGGCAGGGGAGCAGTACTTC	CASTQQGAGEQYF
NA	TRBD2	TRBJ2-5	TRBV20-1	TGCAGTGCGGTCCTGCTAGCGGGGGGGCAAGAGACCCAGTACTTC	CSAVLLAGGQETQYF
NA	TRBD1	TRBJ2-3	TRBV4-2	TGTGCCAGCAGCCAAGAAATGGGACAGGGAAGGACGCAGTATTTT	CASSQEMGQGRTQYF
NA	TRBD1	TRBJ1-5	TRBV29-1	TGCAGCGTGGGACAGAGGAGCAATCAGCCCCAGCATTTT	CSVGQRSNQPQHF
NA	NA	TRBJ1-5	TRBV19	TGTGCCAGTAGTATACCGGGACAGCCCCAGCATTTT	CASSIPGQPQHF
NA	TRBD1	TRBJ2-4	TRBV9	TGTGCCAGCAGCGCAGCAACTCCGGGACAGGGGATTCAGTACTTC	CASSAATPGQGIQYF
few	NA	TRBJ2-5	TRBV12-3/TRBV12-4	TGTGCCAGCAGTCGTGGAGAGACCCAGTACTTC	CASSRGETQYF
NA	NA	TRBJ2-1	TRBV7-2	TGTGCCAGCAGCTCCAGGCCTACGATAAGGGGGGACAATGAGCAGTTCTTC	CASSSRPTIRGDNEQFF
NA	NA	TRBJ2-1	TRBV20-1	TGCAGTGCTGCTTTCGATGAGCAGTTCTTC	CSAAFDEQFF
NA	TRBD1	TRBJ1-3	TRBV9	TGTGCCAGCAGCAACTACAGGGGTAGCGCCTCTGGAAACACCATATATTTT	CASSNYRGSASGNTIYF
NA	TRBD1	TRBJ2-5	TRBV27	TGTGCCAGCAGTTTAGGGGGAACAGGGGTAGGAGAGACCCAGTACTTC	CASSLGGTGVGETQYF
NA	NA	TRBJ1-1	TRBV5-1	TGCGCCAGCAGCTTGACTGGGACCCACACTGAAGCTTTCTTT	CASSLTGTHTEAFF
NA	NA	TRBJ2-3	TRBV4-1	TGCGCCAGCAGCCAAGGGACTACCTACACAGATACGCAGTATTTT	CASSQGTTYTDTQYF
NA	NA	TRBJ2-5	TRBV20-1	TGCAGTGCCCTGGGACTCCACCAAGAGACCCAGTACTTC	CSALGLHQETQYF
NA	NA	TRBJ2-3	TRBV6-2/TRBV6-3	TGTGCCAGCAGTTACATCCCCGGGGGCAGAGATACGCAGTATTTT	CASSYIPGGRDTQYF
NA	NA	TRBJ2-1	TRBV7-2	TGTGCCAGCAGCTTACGTCGACAAGACTCGCGCGATGAGCAGTTCTTC	CASSLRRQDSRDEQFF
once	NA	TRBJ1-6	TRBV15	TGTGCCACCAGCAGAGATCAGGACTATAATTCACCCCTCCACTTT	CATSRDQDYNSPLHF
NA	NA	TRBJ2-6	TRBV4-3	TGCGCCAGCAGCCAAGAGGTGAGCTCTGGGGCCAACGTCCTGACTTTC	CASSQEVSSGANVLTF
NA	NA	TRBJ2-5	TRBV9	TGTGCCAGCAGCCCTCGGACCCGGGAGACCCAGTACTTC	CASSPRTRETQYF
NA	TRBD1	TRBJ2-2	TRBV12-3/TRBV12-4	TGTGCCAGCAGGTCCGGGACAGTTGCCCCCGGGGAGCTGTTTTTT	CASRSGTVAPGELFF
NA	NA	TRBJ2-7	TRBV29-1	TGCAGCGTTAGCCCGCCCTACGAGCAGTACTTC	CSVSPPYEQYF
once	NA	TRBJ1-2	TRBV29-1	TGCAGCGTTGAACTGAACTATGGCTACACCTTC	CSVELNYGYTF